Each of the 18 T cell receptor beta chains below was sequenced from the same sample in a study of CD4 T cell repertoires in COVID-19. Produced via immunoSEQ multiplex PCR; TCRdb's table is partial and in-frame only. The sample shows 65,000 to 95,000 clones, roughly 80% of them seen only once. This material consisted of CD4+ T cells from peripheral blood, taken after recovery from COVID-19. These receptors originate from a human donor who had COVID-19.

CDR3 in DNA: TGTGCCAGCATTCTAAAGGCGGGGCCCGGGTACGAGCAGTACTTC. This codes for CASILKAGPGYEQYF. J is TRBJ2-7 and V is TRBV6-5; possibly TRBD2 for D (6 bases). Trimming cost V 7 bases and J 4 bases, with 20 bases left between them. The CDR3 sequence is 15 residues long. Per the germline V gene, CDR1 is MNHEY and CDR2 is SVGAGI.

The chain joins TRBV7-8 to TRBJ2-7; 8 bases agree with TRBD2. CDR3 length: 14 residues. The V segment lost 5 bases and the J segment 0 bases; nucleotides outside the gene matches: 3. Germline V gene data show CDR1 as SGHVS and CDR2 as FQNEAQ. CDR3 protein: CASSPTSGSYEQYF. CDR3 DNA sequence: TGTGCCAGCAGCCCAACTAGCGGCTCCTACGAGCAGTACTTC. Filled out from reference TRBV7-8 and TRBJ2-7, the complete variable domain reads GAGVSQSPRYKVAKRGQDVALRCDPISGHVSLFWYQQALGQGPEFLTYFQNEAQLDKSGLPSDRFFAERPEGSVSTLKIQRTQQEDSAVYLCASSPTSGSYEQYFGPGTRLTVT.

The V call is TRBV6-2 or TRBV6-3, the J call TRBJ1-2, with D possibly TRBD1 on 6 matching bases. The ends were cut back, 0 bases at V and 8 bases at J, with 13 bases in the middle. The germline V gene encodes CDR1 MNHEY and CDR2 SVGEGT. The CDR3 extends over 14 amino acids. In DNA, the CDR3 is TGTGCCAGCAGTTACTCGTTGGGGGCAGAGGGCTACACCTTC. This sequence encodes CASSYSLGAEGYTF.

The CDR3 is CATSPRVTDTQYF. The CDR3 region has the DNA TGTGCCACCAGCCCGCGGGTAACAGATACGCAGTATTTT. V usage is TRBV15 and J usage is TRBJ2-3; a weak D match, TRBD2 (5 bases). The CDR3 runs 13 residues. Germline V gene sequence: CDR1 LNHNV, CDR2 YYDKDF (reference sequence). Trimming removed 5 bases from V and 3 bases from J, with 9 bases in between.

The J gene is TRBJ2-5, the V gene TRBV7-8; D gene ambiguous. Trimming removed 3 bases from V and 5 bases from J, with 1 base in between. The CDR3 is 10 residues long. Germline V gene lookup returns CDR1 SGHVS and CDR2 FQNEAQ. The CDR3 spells CASSLETQYF. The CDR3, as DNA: TGTGCCAGCAGCTTGGAGACCCAGTACTTC.

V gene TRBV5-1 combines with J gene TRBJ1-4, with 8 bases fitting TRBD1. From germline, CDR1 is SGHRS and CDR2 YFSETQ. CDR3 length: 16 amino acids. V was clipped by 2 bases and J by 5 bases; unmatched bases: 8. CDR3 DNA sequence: TGCGCCAGCAGCTTTGGGCAGGGGGCGCAGAATGAAAAACTGTTTTTT. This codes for CASSFGQGAQNEKLFF.

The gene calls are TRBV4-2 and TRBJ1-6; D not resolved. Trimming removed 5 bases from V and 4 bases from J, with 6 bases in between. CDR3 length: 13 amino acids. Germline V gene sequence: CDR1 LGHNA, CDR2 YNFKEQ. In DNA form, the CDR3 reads TGTGCCAGCAGCTCCTTGTATAATTCACCCCTCCACTTT. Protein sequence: CASSSLYNSPLHF.

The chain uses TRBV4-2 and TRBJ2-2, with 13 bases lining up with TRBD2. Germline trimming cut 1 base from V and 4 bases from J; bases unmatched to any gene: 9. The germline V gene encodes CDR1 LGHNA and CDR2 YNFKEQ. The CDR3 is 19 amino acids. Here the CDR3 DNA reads TGTGCCAGCAGCCAAGCATGGACTAGCGGGAGACTTGGCACCGGGGAGCTGTTTTTT. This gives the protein CASSQAWTSGRLGTGELFF.

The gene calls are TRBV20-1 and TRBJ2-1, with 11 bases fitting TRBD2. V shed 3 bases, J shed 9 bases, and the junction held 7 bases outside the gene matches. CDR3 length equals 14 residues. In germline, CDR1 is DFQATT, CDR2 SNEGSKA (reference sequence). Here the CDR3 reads CSASKTSGRGEQFF. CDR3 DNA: TGCAGTGCTAGTAAAACTAGCGGGAGAGGTGAGCAGTTCTTC.

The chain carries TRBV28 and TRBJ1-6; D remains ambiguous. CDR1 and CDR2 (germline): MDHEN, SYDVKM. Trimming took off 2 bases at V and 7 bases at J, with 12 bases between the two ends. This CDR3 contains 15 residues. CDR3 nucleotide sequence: TGTGCCAGCAGTTTACTGGCCACTCTAAATTCACCCCTCCACTTT. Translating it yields CASSLLATLNSPLHF.

The CDR3 bases are TGTGCCAGCAGCGCCCGACAGGGGTCAGACTATGGCTACACCTTC. Its translation is CASSARQGSDYGYTF. The chain uses TRBV9 and TRBJ1-2; 8 nucleotides match TRBD1. The trim removed 3 bases at V and 3 bases at J, leaving 7 bases unmatched. This CDR3 is built from 15 residues. The germline V gene encodes CDR1 SGDLS and CDR2 YYNGEE.

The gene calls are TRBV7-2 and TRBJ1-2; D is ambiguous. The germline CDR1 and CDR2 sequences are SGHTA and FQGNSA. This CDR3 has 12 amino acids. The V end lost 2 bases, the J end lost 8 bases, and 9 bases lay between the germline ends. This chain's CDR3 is CASSLNMGGYTF. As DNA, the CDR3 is TGTGCCAGCAGCTTAAATATGGGGGGCTACACCTTC.

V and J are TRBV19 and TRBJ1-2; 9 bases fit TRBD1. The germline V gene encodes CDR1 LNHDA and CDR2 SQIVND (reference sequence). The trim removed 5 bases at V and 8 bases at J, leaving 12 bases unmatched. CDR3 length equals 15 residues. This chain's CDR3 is CASSVPGQGARGYTF. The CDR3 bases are TGTGCCAGTAGTGTGCCGGGACAGGGAGCGAGGGGCTACACCTTC.

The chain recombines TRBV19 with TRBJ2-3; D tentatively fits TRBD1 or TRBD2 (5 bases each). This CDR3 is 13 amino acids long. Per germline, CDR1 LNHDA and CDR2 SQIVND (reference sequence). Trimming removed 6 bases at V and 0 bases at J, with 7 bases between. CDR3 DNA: TGTGCCAGTAGGTGGGACAGCACAGATACGCAGTATTTT. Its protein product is CASRWDSTDTQYF. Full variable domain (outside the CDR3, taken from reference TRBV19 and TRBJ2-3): DGGITQSPKYLFRKEGQNVTLSCEQNLNHDAMYWYRQDPGQGLRLIYYSQIVNDFQKGDIAEGYSVSREKKESFPLTVTSAQKNPTAFYLCASRWDSTDTQYFGPGTRLTVL.

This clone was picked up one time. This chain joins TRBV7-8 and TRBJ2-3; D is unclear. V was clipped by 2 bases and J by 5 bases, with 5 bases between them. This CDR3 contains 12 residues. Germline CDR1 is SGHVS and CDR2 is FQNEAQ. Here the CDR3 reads CASSLWGDTQYF. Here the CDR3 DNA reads TGTGCCAGCAGCTTATGGGGAGATACGCAGTATTTT.

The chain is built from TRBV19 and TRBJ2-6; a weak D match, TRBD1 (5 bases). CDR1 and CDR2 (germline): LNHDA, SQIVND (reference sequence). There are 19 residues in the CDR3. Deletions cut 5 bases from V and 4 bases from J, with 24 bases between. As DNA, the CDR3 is TGTGCCAGTAGTCCTCCTTGGGGCCTGGAGCTGTGGGGGGCCAACGTCCTGACTTTC. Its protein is CASSPPWGLELWGANVLTF. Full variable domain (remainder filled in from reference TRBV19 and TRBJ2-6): DGGITQSPKYLFRKEGQNVTLSCEQNLNHDAMYWYRQDPGQGLRLIYYSQIVNDFQKGDIAEGYSVSREKKESFPLTVTSAQKNPTAFYLCASSPPWGLELWGANVLTFGAGSRLTVL.

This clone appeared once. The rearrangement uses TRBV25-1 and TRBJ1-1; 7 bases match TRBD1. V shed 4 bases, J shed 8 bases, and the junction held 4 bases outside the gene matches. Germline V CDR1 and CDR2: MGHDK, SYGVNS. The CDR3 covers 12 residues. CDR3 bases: TGTGCCAGCAGTGGGACGACAGGGGAAGCTTTCTTT. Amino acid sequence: CASSGTTGEAFF.

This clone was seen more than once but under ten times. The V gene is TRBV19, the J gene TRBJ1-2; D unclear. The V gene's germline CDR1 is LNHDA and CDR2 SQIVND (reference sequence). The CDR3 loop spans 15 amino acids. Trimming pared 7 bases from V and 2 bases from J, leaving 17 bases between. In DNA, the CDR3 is TGTGCCAGTAACATAGGGCCGGCATCGAACTATGGCTACACCTTC. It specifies CASNIGPASNYGYTF.